This TCR beta chain was found in a study of blood T cell repertoires in COVID-19. Background on the study: COVID-19 samples from acute and convalescent phases originated in the United States, Italy and Spain. Sample material is recorded as cDNA or gDNA derived from T cells, B-cell-depleted T cells, or PBMCs.

This CDR3 contains 15 residues. Germline-derived CDR1 and CDR2 are LNHDA and SQIVND (reference sequence). Trimming pared 5 bases from V and 0 bases from J, leaving 10 bases between. Study processing details: Amplification with reference gene primers provided the estimates of nucleated cell counts. Some clones are missing from TCRdb's copy, which holds only in-frame ones; the method was immunoSEQ multiplex PCR. Clonal size and the V and J genes are those of that table, whereas D and trimming came from the DNA. The table includes some 250,000 clones, 70% to 90% detected once. This clone was counted only a few times.

Sequencing input: peripheral blood. This chain uses TRBV19 with TRBJ2-2; weak D call: TRBD2 (5 bases). The sequence was collected from a woman between 40 and 55 years old who had recovered from COVID-19. The CDR3 DNA follows: TGTGCCAGTAGTGCCGGGGTAGCGAACACCGGGGAGCTGTTTTTT. Translation: CASSAGVANTGELFF.